These 7 T cell receptor beta chains came from one sample sequenced in a study of shared clonotypes between healthy human individuals. Assay used: immunoSEQ multiplex PCR; TCRdb lists only in-frame clones, some missing. Seen here are over a million clones, about 70% observed once, and the top ten hold approximately 1.5%. Sequencing used memory CD4+ T cells sorted from blood. Described subset: CD45RA-negative fraction. These receptors came from a man between 18 and 29 years old in good health.

The chain links TRBV7-9 to TRBJ2-4; 8 bases align to TRBD2. Germline CDR1 is SEHNR and CDR2 is FQNEAQ (reference sequence). The CDR3 is 14 residues long. The J segment lost 7 bases and the V segment lost 5 bases, leaving 7 bases of the junction unmatched. CDR3: CASSPRGGRNIQYF. The CDR3 DNA reads as TGTGCCAGCAGCCCGCGCGGGGGGAGGAACATTCAGTACTTC.

This sequence joins TRBV7-2 and TRBJ1-3; the match to TRBD1 covers 9 bases. The CDR3 spans 13 residues. Germline CDR1 and CDR2: SGHTA and FQGNSA. The V segment lost 4 bases and the J segment 8 bases; nucleotides outside the gene matches: 3. CDR3 residues: CASSSDRGYTIYF. CDR3 sequence (DNA): TGTGCCAGCAGCTCGGACAGGGGATACACCATATATTTT. The whole variable domain, filled in from reference TRBV7-2 and TRBJ1-3, reads GAGVSQSPSNKVTEKGKDVELRCDPISGHTALYWYRQSLGQGLEFLIYFQGNSAPDKSGLPSDRFSAERTGGSVSTLTIQRTQQEDSAVYLCASSSDRGYTIYFGEGSWLTVV.

This clone was detected a few times. This chain connects TRBV30 to TRBJ1-5; the D is unclear. Trimming shortened V by 0 bases and J by 7 bases, and 13 bases separated the two germline ends. This CDR3 has 14 residues. Germline CDR1 GTSNPN, CDR2 SVGIG (reference sequence). CDR3 loop: CAWSVSGRSQPQHF. In nucleotides, the CDR3 is TGTGCCTGGAGTGTATCGGGGAGGAGCCAGCCCCAGCATTTT.

The chain couples TRBV5-1 to TRBJ2-5; weak D call: TRBD1 (7 bases). Germline V CDR1 and CDR2: SGHRS, YFSETQ. CDR3 length: 15 amino acids. Trimming took off 4 bases at V and 5 bases at J, with 18 bases between the two ends. The chain's CDR3 is CASSPGGGLLETQYF. The DNA for the CDR3 is TGCGCCAGCAGCCCTGGAGGGGGCCTCCTTGAGACCCAGTACTTC.

The CDR3 DNA is TGTGCCAGCAGCTCAAGGTCAAGCAATCAGCCCCAGCATTTT. Its protein product is CASSSRSSNQPQHF. The chain has TRBV7-9 and TRBJ1-5; D ambiguous. Germline V gene sequence: CDR1 SEHNR, CDR2 FQNEAQ (reference sequence). Trimming shortened V by 4 bases and J by 1 base, and 8 bases separated the two germline ends. The CDR3 is 14 residues long. Variable domain in full (rest from reference TRBV7-9 and TRBJ1-5): DTGVSQNPRHKITKRGQNVTFRCDPISEHNRLYWYRQTLGQGPEFLTYFQNEAQLEKSRLLSDRFSAERPKGSFSTLEIQRTEQGDSAMYLCASSSRSSNQPQHFGDGTRLSIL.

With regard to this clone: Other DNA variants within this sample encode the same CDR3. This chain uses TRBV11-3 with TRBJ2-5, with TRBD2 as a possible D gene (5 bases). Between the trimmed V and J ends, which lost 1 base and 0 bases, there was a span of 6 bases. The CDR3 extends over 14 amino acids. From germline, CDR1 is SGHNT and CDR2 YENEEA. The CDR3 sequence: CASSLGGYQETQYF. The CDR3 region has the DNA TGTGCCAGCAGCTTAGGAGGGTACCAAGAGACCCAGTACTTC.

The chain uses TRBV27 and TRBJ2-7; possibly TRBD1 for D (5 bases). The CDR3 contains 15 residues. V was pared by 0 bases and J by 7 bases, with 16 bases between. Germline CDR1 and CDR2: MNHEY and SMNVEV (reference sequence). In nucleotides, the CDR3 is TGTGCCAGCAGTTTATCGAGTAGCATCAAGGGGGAGCAGTACTTC. Translated, it gives CASSLSSSIKGEQYF.